These 23 T cell receptor beta chains came from one sample sequenced in a study of T cells after yellow fever vaccination. TCRdb reprocessed the 5' RACE reads via MiXCR and lists one record per CDR3 protein. The table shows 340,000 or so distinct CDR3 sequences, with roughly an eighth occurring only once. This material consisted of CD4+ T cells sorted from PBMCs, taken 15 days after the yellow fever booster vaccination. The receptors originated from a man aged 18 to 35 who received the YFV17D yellow fever vaccine.

This clonotype was picked up many times. CDR3 protein: CSARRDRLADTQYF. DNA of the CDR3: TGCAGCGCCCGGAGGGACAGATTGGCAGATACGCAGTATTTT. The chain recombines TRBV29-1 with TRBJ2-3, with D perhaps matching TRBD1 (7 bases). The length of the CDR3 is 14 residues. Germline-derived CDR1 and CDR2 are SQVTM and ANQGSEA. V gave up 7 bases and J gave up 4 bases, with 18 bases separating them.

This rearrangement joins TRBV5-4 to TRBJ2-3, with D tentatively TRBD2 (6 bases). V lost 0 bases and J 0 bases, leaving 11 bases between the germline ends. Per the germline V gene, CDR1 is SGHNT and CDR2 is YYREEE (reference sequence). The CDR3 is 16 residues long. DNA of the CDR3: TGTGCCAGCAGCTTGGAGGCGGGGAGGAGCACAGATACGCAGTATTTT. It specifies CASSLEAGRSTDTQYF.

Only a few counts were recorded for this clonotype. The J gene is TRBJ1-6, the V gene TRBV25-1, with D hard to call. The ends were cut back, 6 bases at V and 4 bases at J, with 7 bases in the middle. There are 13 residues in the CDR3. CDR1 MGHDK and CDR2 SYGVNS come from the germline V gene. The CDR3 here is CASRAAYNSPLHF. The CDR3 DNA sequence: TGTGCCAGCAGGGCAGCATATAATTCACCCCTCCACTTT. Full variable domain (outside the CDR3, taken from reference TRBV25-1 and TRBJ1-6): EADIYQTPRYLVIGTGKKITLECSQTMGHDKMYWYQQDPGMELHLIHYSYGVNSTEKGDLSSESTVSRIRTEHFPLTLESARPSHTSQYLCASRAAYNSPLHFGNGTRLTVT.

This clonotype was found once. The J gene is TRBJ2-1, the V gene TRBV29-1; unclear D gene. V was trimmed by 2 bases and J by 0 bases, leaving 11 bases between them. The CDR3 length is 15 residues. Germline values: CDR1 SQVTM, CDR2 ANQGSEA. CDR3 in amino acids: CSVESQARSYNEQFF. The CDR3 DNA reads TGCAGCGTTGAAAGTCAGGCCCGCTCCTACAATGAGCAGTTCTTC.

Here the CDR3 reads CASSRTGYLNTGELFF. In nucleotides, the CDR3 is TGTGCCAGCAGCAGGACAGGGTATTTGAACACCGGGGAGCTGTTTTTT. The chain is built from TRBV7-3 and TRBJ2-2, with 8 nucleotides matching TRBD1. This CDR3 is built from 16 residues. Germline loops: CDR1 SGHTA, CDR2 FQGTGA. The V segment lost 5 bases and the J segment 1 base; nucleotides outside the gene matches: 6.

The chain carries TRBV20-1 and TRBJ2-1; TRBD2 agrees at 8 bases. The J segment lost 0 bases and the V segment lost 8 bases, leaving 12 bases of the junction unmatched. Germline values: CDR1 DFQATT, CDR2 SNEGSKA (reference sequence). CDR3 length: 16 amino acids. Here the CDR3 DNA reads TGCAGTTCTGGGGGGAAAACTAGCGGCTCCTACAATGAGCAGTTCTTC. It translates to CSSGGKTSGSYNEQFF.

The chain is built from TRBV11-3 and TRBJ1-1; 8 positions agree with TRBD1. The CDR3 covers 14 residues. V lost 10 bases to trimming and J lost 6 bases; unmatched junction nucleotides: 13. Germline V CDR1 and CDR2: SGHNT, YENEEA. The CDR3 protein is CATFLDRVFSEAFF. DNA for the CDR3: TGTGCCACCTTTCTGGACAGGGTGTTTTCTGAAGCTTTCTTT. The whole variable domain, remainder taken from reference TRBV11-3 and TRBJ1-1, is EAGVVQSPRYKIIEKKQPVAFWCNPISGHNTLYWYLQNLGQGPELLIRYENEEAVDDSQLPKDRFSAERLKGVDSTLKIQPAELGDSAVYLCATFLDRVFSEAFFGQGTRLTVV.

This clonotype has more than one count but fewer than ten. V usage is TRBV2 and J usage is TRBJ2-3; 7 bases are shared with TRBD2. The CDR3 has 16 residues. V shed 3 bases and J 0 bases; nucleotides not matched to a gene: 6. Germline assignment: CDR1 SNHLY and CDR2 FYNNEI. This chain's CDR3 is CASSDGRGTSTDTQYF. In DNA, the CDR3 is TGTGCCAGCAGTGACGGGCGGGGGACTAGCACAGATACGCAGTATTTT.

This chain joins TRBV15 and TRBJ1-1; TRBD1 might be the D (5 bases). Germline loops: CDR1 LNHNV, CDR2 YYDKDF (reference sequence). Deletions cut 0 bases from V and 1 base from J, with 12 bases between. This CDR3 has 16 amino acids. In nucleotides, the CDR3 is TGTGCCACCAGCAGAGATACCAGGGCCTGGAACACTGAAGCTTTCTTT. It translates to CATSRDTRAWNTEAFF. The full variable domain, in which reference TRBV15 and TRBJ1-1 provide the parts outside the CDR3, is DAMVIQNPRYQVTQFGKPVTLSCSQTLNHNVMYWYQQKSSQAPKLLFHYYDKDFNNEADTPDNFQSRRPNTSFCFLDIRSPGLGDTAMYLCATSRDTRAWNTEAFFGQGTRLTVV.

This clonotype was found a few times. This chain connects TRBV2 to TRBJ2-3; TRBD2 matches 10 bases. In germline, CDR1 is SNHLY, CDR2 FYNNEI. The CDR3 length is 15 residues. Trimming cost V 3 bases and J 4 bases; bases outside gene matches: 4. The CDR3 protein is CASSEGLATPDTQYF. CDR3 sequence (DNA): TGTGCCAGCAGTGAGGGACTAGCGACTCCAGATACGCAGTATTTT.

In its sample, this clonotype was seen a few times. The rearrangement links TRBV5-1 to TRBJ1-1; TRBD1 matches 7 bases. This CDR3 contains 15 residues. Trimming at V came to 0 bases and at J to 1 base, leaving 3 bases not matched to a gene. Germline V gene lookup returns CDR1 SGHRS and CDR2 YFSETQ. The CDR3 coding sequence is TGCGCCAGCAGCTTGGTGGGACAGCAGAACACTGAAGCTTTCTTT. Its translation: CASSLVGQQNTEAFF.

The sample holds a few counts of this clonotype. The CDR3 region has the DNA TGCAGGGTGGCCTCGAGGAGGGCAGTCGAGCAGTACTTC. Translating gives CRVASRRAVEQYF. The chain carries TRBV29-1 and TRBJ2-7; possibly TRBD2 for D (6 bases). Germline V gene lookup returns CDR1 SQVTM and CDR2 ANQGSEA. The CDR3 is 13 residues long.

The V and J genes are TRBV10-1 and TRBJ2-7, with D tentatively TRBD2 (5 bases). Germline CDR1 and CDR2: WNHNN and SYGVQD (reference sequence). The CDR3 sequence is 13 residues long. V dropped 0 bases and J dropped 7 bases, with 10 bases sitting between them. CDR3 residues: CASSESRVREQYF. CDR3 bases: TGCGCCAGCAGTGAGTCGAGGGTGAGGGAGCAGTACTTC.

V is TRBV5-4 and J is TRBJ2-5; D unresolved. V was shortened by 3 bases and J by 5 bases, with 23 bases between the two germline ends. In germline, CDR1 is SGHNT, CDR2 YYREEE (reference sequence). The CDR3 consists of 17 residues. The CDR3 sequence is CASSSLPRVGKRETQYF. The DNA of the CDR3 is TGTGCCAGCAGCTCCCTCCCCCGAGTAGGCAAGAGGGAGACCCAGTACTTC. The variable domain in full, completed from reference TRBV5-4 and TRBJ2-5, reads ETGVTQSPTHLIKTRGQQVTLRCSSQSGHNTVSWYQQALGQGPQFIFQYYREEENGRGNFPPRFSGLQFPNYSSELNVNALELDDSALYLCASSSLPRVGKRETQYFGPGTRLLVL.

The gene calls are TRBV4-3 and TRBJ1-5; a possible D gene is TRBD1 (6 bases). V lost 0 bases, J lost 6 bases, and 12 bases lay in between. Germline lookup yields CDR1 LGHNA and CDR2 YSLEER. The length of the CDR3 is 15 residues. CDR3 residues: CASSQDSGGGQPQHF. CDR3 nucleotides: TGCGCCAGCAGCCAAGATTCCGGGGGCGGTCAGCCCCAGCATTTT.

This clonotype was seen only a few times. This rearrangement joins TRBV5-1 to TRBJ1-2; D uncertain. The germline V gene encodes CDR1 SGHRS and CDR2 YFSETQ. Trimming left V 0 bases short and J 4 bases short, with 7 bases between. This CDR3 region has 13 residues. CDR3 region: CASSLGGVYGYTF. The CDR3, as DNA: TGCGCCAGCAGCTTGGGCGGCGTCTATGGCTACACCTTC.

This clonotype appeared many times. V is TRBV15 and J is TRBJ2-5, with TRBD1 matching over 7 bases. There are 15 residues in the CDR3. Germline V CDR1 and CDR2: LNHNV, YYDKDF (reference sequence). With 3 bases clipped from V and 1 base from J, the junction kept 5 bases outside the gene matches. CDR3 loop: CATSRTGTAQETQYF. The CDR3 DNA follows: TGTGCCACCAGCAGGACCGGGACAGCCCAAGAGACCCAGTACTTC.

The chain couples TRBV23-1 to TRBJ2-7; TRBD1 agrees at 8 bases. TRBV23-1 is given ORF status, its function remaining uncertain. Trimming cost V 8 bases and J 6 bases; bases outside gene matches: 3. This CDR3 has 11 amino acids. The CDR3 protein is CASRTGSEQYV. In nucleotides, the CDR3 is TGCGCCAGCCGGACAGGGTCCGAGCAGTACGTC.

This clonotype was observed many times. The chain employs TRBV20-1 and TRBJ2-7; 7 bases align to TRBD1. The CDR3 runs to 13 residues. Germline values: CDR1 DFQATT, CDR2 SNEGSKA (reference sequence). J gave up 2 bases and V 5 bases, and 6 bases lay outside the gene matches. The CDR3: CSAYHRGTYEQYF. The CDR3 region has the DNA TGCAGTGCTTATCACAGGGGAACCTACGAGCAGTACTTC.

This sequence joins TRBV6-5 and TRBJ1-1; no clear D. V was cut by 0 bases and J by 4 bases, with 9 bases left in between. Per the germline V gene, CDR1 is MNHEY and CDR2 is SVGAGI. CDR3 length: 14 amino acids. The CDR3 DNA is TGTGCCAGCAGTTACTCGACGACCAGCACTGAAGCTTTCTTT. It is translated as CASSYSTTSTEAFF.

This clonotype has more than one count but fewer than ten. The chain is built from TRBV27 and TRBJ2-1, with 8 bases that match TRBD1. CDR3 length: 15 residues. V lost 3 bases, J lost 4 bases, and 5 bases stayed unmatched. Germline V gene sequence: CDR1 MNHEY, CDR2 SMNVEV (reference sequence). For the CDR3, the DNA is TGTGCCAGCAGTTTGGACAGGGTCTCGTACAATGAGCAGTTCTTC. Protein sequence: CASSLDRVSYNEQFF.

The V gene is TRBV7-9, the J gene TRBJ2-2, with D perhaps TRBD2 (5 bases). CDR3 length: 17 amino acids. Germline CDR1 SEHNR, CDR2 FQNEAQ (reference sequence). The V gene lost 4 bases and the J gene lost 3 bases, with 18 bases spanning the gap. CDR3 residues: CASSSPAGNEDTGELFF. The CDR3 coding sequence is TGTGCCAGCAGCTCGCCCGCCGGGAATGAGGACACCGGGGAGCTGTTTTTT.

This clonotype has more than one count but fewer than ten. The V and J genes are TRBV4-1 and TRBJ2-1; perhaps TRBD1 as D (6 bases). The CDR3 loop spans 15 amino acids. Germline loops: CDR1 MGHRA, CDR2 YSYEKL. Deletions cut 4 bases from V and 5 bases from J, with 15 bases between. CDR3 DNA sequence: TGCGCCAGCAGCCGAACAGGGCCCGATGACAATGAGCAGTTCTTC. This translates into CASSRTGPDDNEQFF.